Listed below are T cell receptor beta chains from one sample, sequenced in a study of T-cell reconstitution after alpha-beta-depleted transplantation in children. Via MiXCR, TCRdb re-called the PCR reads, giving one row per CDR3 protein. The repertoire holds some 350,000 distinct CDR3 sequences, with under 20% as singletons. Specimen: PBMCs, mostly from graft donor cells, collected 360 days after TCRalphabeta/CD19-depleted stem cell transplant. The receptor source for this set is a male patient aged 2 to 9 who had a stem cell transplant for acute lymphoblastic leukemia, so the T cells may come from the graft donor. Each CDR3 is given without its conserved first and last residue.

v_gene	j_gene	CDR3aa
TRBV12-3/TRBV12-4	TRBJ2-3	ASTSDRGRDTQY
TRBV5-1	TRBJ1-5	ASSFEGGGNQPQH
TRBV7-9	TRBJ2-2	ASTSSGSPGELF
TRBV20-1	TRBJ2-2	SASLAGRNTGELF
TRBV29-1	TRBJ2-7	SVEVPTTSWAGESYEQY
TRBV29-1	TRBJ1-5	SVVVGDGQPQH
TRBV7-9	TRBJ2-7	ASSRTSGGSDEQY
TRBV20-1	TRBJ2-1	SARVPRELSNEQF
TRBV24-1	TRBJ2-1	ATSDSLYNEQF
TRBV9	TRBJ2-2	ASSAPSNTGELF
TRBV20-1	TRBJ2-4	SARDPGPKNIQY
TRBV20-1	TRBJ2-7	SASGRQGDGIEQY
TRBV29-1	TRBJ1-2	SALRGANYGYT
TRBV15	TRBJ2-7	ATSRGRPSNSGQY
TRBV12-3/TRBV12-4	TRBJ2-3	ASSLFRADTQY
TRBV4-2	TRBJ1-5	ASSQDLNQPQH
TRBV3-1	TRBJ2-4	ASSGRELAKNIQY
TRBV18	TRBJ1-2	ASSPQQGAEWS
TRBV6-5	TRBJ2-3	ASSSSSGSREY
TRBV20-1	TRBJ2-7	SGIYILDRLKY
TRBV30	TRBJ2-5	AWSVDSSSQETQY
TRBV4-1	TRBJ2-5	ASSLNWDRKGRETQY
TRBV28	TRBJ2-1	ASSFPRGVYTEQF
TRBV29-1	TRBJ1-1	SVTGHNTEAF
TRBV6-1	TRBJ2-1	ASSLAWAHNEQF
TRBV5-1	TRBJ2-1	ASSSGPGLAGGSSYNEQF
TRBV12-3/TRBV12-4	TRBJ2-3	ASRREGSDTQY
TRBV9	TRBJ2-7	ASSVPQYYEQY